This T cell receptor (beta chain) appears in the sequencing data of a study of T-cell reconstitution after alpha-beta-depleted transplantation in children. This clonotype was seen ten or more times. Preparation of the TCRbeta library involved a method that used unique molecular identifiers. From the PCR reads, TCRdb called clonotypes with MiXCR, one entry per CDR3 protein. The data show over 550,000 distinct CDR3 sequences, more than 9% seen once. The sample in question was PBMCs from the stem cell graft donor, obtained from the stem cell graft. The receptor was isolated from a human donor who donated a stem cell graft to a child with acute myeloid leukemia.

The CDR3 protein is CSVFRGLGKTQYF. CDR3 bases: TGCAGCGTTTTTAGGGGGTTGGGAAAGACCCAGTACTTC. V is TRBV29-1 and J is TRBJ2-5, with D possibly matching TRBD1 (6 bases). CDR1 is SQVTM, CDR2 ANQGSEA, per germline. The CDR3 extends over 13 amino acids. V was cut by 5 bases and J by 6 bases, with 16 bases left in between.